The 14 T cell receptor beta chains below were found in one sample sequenced in a study of control samples from healthy donors and cancer patients. Here immunoSEQ multiplex PCR was the method, and the copy in TCRdb shows in-frame clones only, minus some. This table has about 160,000 clones, around 90% appearing once. The sample comprised blood. Receptors were obtained from a man aged 25 to 40 in good health.

This chain uses TRBV28 with TRBJ2-1; 8 nucleotides agree with TRBD2. Germline CDR1 reads MDHEN; CDR2 reads SYDVKM. V trimming: 7 bases; J trimming: 6 bases; junction bases outside the gene matches: 5. This CDR3 contains 13 residues. CDR3 nucleotide sequence: TGTGCCAGCACGAGGACTAGCATCAATGAGCAGTTCTTC. As protein: CASTRTSINEQFF.

In its sample, this clone was seen once. The chain joins TRBV18 to TRBJ2-2, with D uncertain. Trimming shortened V by 3 bases and J by 4 bases, and 6 bases separated the two germline ends. This CDR3 contains 13 residues. Per germline, CDR1 KGHSH and CDR2 LQKENI. The CDR3: CASSPDRTGELFF. CDR3 sequence (DNA): TGTGCCAGCTCACCCGATCGCACCGGGGAGCTGTTTTTT.

DNA of the CDR3: TGTGCCAGCAGCTTGGGCCGAAGGGGTGAGACCCAGTACTTC. It yields the protein CASSLGRRGETQYF. This chain links TRBV5-4 with TRBJ2-5, with D maybe TRBD1 (5 bases). Trimming pared 0 bases from V and 5 bases from J, leaving 11 bases between. This CDR3 contains 14 residues. CDR1 is SGHNT and CDR2 is YYREEE in the germline V gene (reference sequence). The variable domain in full, completed from reference TRBV5-4 and TRBJ2-5, reads ETGVTQSPTHLIKTRGQQVTLRCSSQSGHNTVSWYQQALGQGPQFIFQYYREEENGRGNFPPRFSGLQFPNYSSELNVNALELDDSALYLCASSLGRRGETQYFGPGTRLLVL.

The V call is TRBV24-1, the J call TRBJ2-2; 10 nucleotides agree with TRBD1. CDR1 is KGHDR, CDR2 SFDVKD, per germline. This CDR3 has 17 amino acids. Losses at the gene ends were 0 bases for V and 6 bases for J; bases not matched to a gene: 6. CDR3 coding DNA: TGTGCCACCAGTGATTTGGCTGGGGACAGGGGTCCCGGGGAGCTGTTTTTT. Amino acid sequence: CATSDLAGDRGPGELFF.

The J gene is TRBJ2-5, the V gene TRBV28, with D perhaps being TRBD1 or TRBD2 (6 bases each). This CDR3 is 13 amino acids long. Germline loops: CDR1 MDHEN, CDR2 SYDVKM. V shed 4 bases and J shed 5 bases, with 11 bases lying between them. Here the CDR3 reads CASSSRGRETQYF. The CDR3, as DNA: TGTGCCAGCAGTTCTCGGGGGCGGGAGACCCAGTACTTC.

This chain uses TRBV10-3 with TRBJ1-2; 7 nucleotides match TRBD1. CDR1 is ENHRY, CDR2 SYGVKD, per germline. The CDR3 covers 14 residues. V lost 10 bases, J lost 6 bases, and 14 bases stayed unmatched. The CDR3 reads CATSPTGVDNGYTF. The CDR3 region has the DNA TGTGCCACGTCTCCCACAGGGGTAGATAATGGCTACACCTTC.

The chain employs TRBV7-9 and TRBJ2-3, with TRBD2 as a possible D gene (5 bases). CDR1 is SEHNR and CDR2 is FQNEAQ in the germline V gene (reference sequence). The ends were cut back, 3 bases at V and 1 base at J, with 11 bases in the middle. The CDR3 sequence is 15 residues long. The CDR3 DNA follows: TGTGCCAGCAGCTTGCTAGCCGAACGCACAGATACGCAGTATTTT. This gives the protein CASSLLAERTDTQYF.

The sample holds one count of this clone. This chain uses TRBV5-8 with TRBJ2-1; TRBD2 matches at 11 bases. CDR1 and CDR2 from the germline V gene are SGHTS and YDEGEE. This CDR3 spans 14 amino acids. Trimming cost V 4 bases and J 6 bases; bases outside gene matches: 3. Written as DNA, the CDR3 is TGTGCCAGCAGCGTAGCGGGAGGGCTCAATGAGCAGTTCTTC. Protein sequence: CASSVAGGLNEQFF. Full variable domain (rest looked up from reference TRBV5-8 and TRBJ2-1): EAGVTQSPTHLIKTRGQQATLRCSPISGHTSVYWYQQALGLGLQFLLWYDEGEERNRGNFPPRFSGRQFPNYSSELNVNALELEDSALYLCASSVAGGLNEQFFGPGTRLTVL.

V is TRBV19 and J is TRBJ1-1; 7 nucleotides agree with TRBD1. This CDR3 is 12 amino acids long. Germline CDR1 LNHDA, CDR2 SQIVND (reference sequence). The J segment lost 5 bases and the V segment lost 7 bases, leaving 4 bases of the junction unmatched. The CDR3 coding sequence is TGTGCCAGTATAGCAGGGGGGACTGAAGCTTTCTTT. Residues: CASIAGGTEAFF.

The V call is TRBV6-5, the J call TRBJ1-2; D is uncertain. Trimming left V 4 bases short and J 2 bases short, with 2 bases between. Germline values: CDR1 MNHEY, CDR2 SVGAGI. This CDR3 contains 11 residues. CDR3 nucleotides: TGTGCCAGCAGTTTAAACTATGGCTACACCTTC. It is translated as CASSLNYGYTF.

The J gene is TRBJ2-7, the V gene TRBV27, with 9 bases matching TRBD2. V lost 6 bases, J lost 0 bases, and 6 bases stayed unmatched. CDR3 length: 15 residues. CDR1 is MNHEY, CDR2 SMNVEV, per germline (reference sequence). The DNA of the CDR3 is TGTGCCAGCAGACTAGCGGGCCGAAGCTCCTACGAGCAGTACTTC. This gives the protein CASRLAGRSSYEQYF.

The chain employs TRBV7-3 and TRBJ2-1; no firm D call. The CDR3 is 15 amino acids. Trimming removed 5 bases at V and 0 bases at J, with 11 bases between. Germline V gene sequence: CDR1 SGHTA, CDR2 FQGTGA. The CDR3 sequence is CASSHQASSYNEQFF. The CDR3 DNA reads as TGTGCCAGCAGCCATCAGGCGAGCTCCTACAATGAGCAGTTCTTC.

V usage is TRBV28 and J usage is TRBJ1-5; D gene ambiguous. Germline CDR1 and CDR2: MDHEN and SYDVKM. The ends were cut back, 2 bases at V and 9 bases at J, with 8 bases in the middle. The CDR3 is 12 amino acids. CDR3 loop: CASSLRLGPQHF. In DNA, the CDR3 is TGTGCCAGCAGTTTAAGGTTAGGGCCCCAGCATTTT.

The rearrangement links TRBV7-3 to TRBJ2-3; 8 bases fit TRBD2. CDR3 length: 16 amino acids. After removal of 4 bases from V and 2 bases from J, the junction contained 8 bases not matched to a gene. The germline CDR1 and CDR2 sequences are SGHTA and FQGTGA. CDR3 bases: TGTGCCAGCAGCTCCCAAGCGGGGGAGATCACAGATACGCAGTATTTT. The encoded protein is CASSSQAGEITDTQYF.